The sequence of this T cell receptor (beta chain) was determined in a study of shared clonotypes between healthy human individuals. Study results and caveats: Naive subsets generally had larger estimated richness than memory subsets.

As regards this clone: Antigen specificity is unknown.

A split of CD4+ cells into CD45RA+ naive and CD45RA-negative memory subsets was performed. An even split of each subset's genomic DNA across several immunoSEQ plates was performed. Original data processing: Junction-only sequences without quality scores came from ImmunoSEQ, so filtering differed. Here immunoSEQ multiplex PCR was the method, and the copy in TCRdb shows in-frame clones only, minus some. V, J and clone size reflect that table, while D and trimming were determined from the DNA. The data contain 2 million to 2.5 million clones, almost 96% of them seen just once; the ten biggest clones take up approximately 0.13%. The TCR originated in a man aged 18 to 30 in good health. Sequenced material: naive CD4+ T cells sorted from blood. Subset meaning: CD45RA+ positively selected.

CDR3 amino acids: CASSPGRWNYGYTF. CDR3 bases: TGTGCCAGCTCACCGGGACGGTGGAACTATGGCTACACCTTC. The rearrangement uses TRBV18 and TRBJ1-2, with D perhaps TRBD1 (5 bases). The CDR3 loop spans 14 amino acids. V shed 3 bases and J shed 2 bases, with 10 bases lying between them. Germline CDR1 KGHSH, CDR2 LQKENI. Supplemented by reference TRBV18 and TRBJ1-2, the full variable domain reads NAGVMQNPRHLVRRRGQEARLRCSPMKGHSHVYWYRQLPEEGLKFMVYLQKENIIDESGMPKERFSAEFPKEGPSILRIQQVVRGDSAAYFCASSPGRWNYGYTFGSGTRLTVV.